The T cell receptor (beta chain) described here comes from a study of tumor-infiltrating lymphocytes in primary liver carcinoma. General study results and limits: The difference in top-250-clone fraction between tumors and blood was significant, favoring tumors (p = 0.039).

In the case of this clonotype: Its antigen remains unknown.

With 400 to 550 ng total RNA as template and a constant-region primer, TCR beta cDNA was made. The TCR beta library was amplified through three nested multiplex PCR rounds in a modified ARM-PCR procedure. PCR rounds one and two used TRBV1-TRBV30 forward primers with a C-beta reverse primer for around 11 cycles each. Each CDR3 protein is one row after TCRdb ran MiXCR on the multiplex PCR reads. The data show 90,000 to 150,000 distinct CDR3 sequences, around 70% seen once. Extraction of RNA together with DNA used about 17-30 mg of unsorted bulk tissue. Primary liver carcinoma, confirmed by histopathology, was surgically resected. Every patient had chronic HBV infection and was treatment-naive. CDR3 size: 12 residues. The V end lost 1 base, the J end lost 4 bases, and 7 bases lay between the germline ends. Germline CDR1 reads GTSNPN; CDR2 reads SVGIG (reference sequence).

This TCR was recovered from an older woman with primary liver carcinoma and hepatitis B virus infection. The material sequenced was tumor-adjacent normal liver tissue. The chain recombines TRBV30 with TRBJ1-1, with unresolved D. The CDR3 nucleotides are TGTGCCTGGAGTGGGGAGGTCACTGAAGCTTTCTTT. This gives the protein CAWSGEVTEAFF.